The T cell receptor (beta chain) under discussion was sequenced for a study of T-cell reconstitution after alpha-beta-depleted transplantation in children. Study-wide points: Where some patients showed high TCRbeta diversity at day 60, it came from recipient T cells and thymic progenitors that had survived. Hyperexpanded clones declined; after one year, newly produced T cells mostly supplied diversity.

Unique molecular identifiers featured in how the TCRbeta library was prepared. TCRdb re-analysed the PCR reads in MiXCR, keeping a single row per CDR3 protein. The profile shows 550,000 to 800,000 distinct CDR3 sequences, around 12% of them singletons. Per germline, CDR1 DFQATT and CDR2 SNEGSKA (reference sequence). V was clipped by 3 bases and J by 7 bases; unmatched bases: 11. The CDR3 covers 15 residues. This clonotype was counted a single time. Its antigen remains unidentified. The chain links TRBV20-1 to TRBJ2-3; 9 bases are a match to TRBD2. The sequence was obtained from a girl aged 2 to 9 with congenital amegakaryocytic thrombocytopenia, due to receive a stem cell transplant. The sample in question was PBMCs, obtained before TCRalphabeta/CD19-depleted stem cell transplant. CDR3 region: CSASKVAGGFYTQYF. The DNA for the CDR3 is TGCAGTGCTAGTAAGGTTGCGGGAGGGTTTTATACGCAGTATTTT.